The clone carrying this TCR beta chain was found once. Its matching antigen is unknown. The CDR3 extends over 15 amino acids. CDR1 and CDR2 from the germline V gene are KGHDR and SFDVKD. Trimming took off 1 base at V and 5 bases at J, with 11 bases between the two ends. Produced via immunoSEQ multiplex PCR; TCRdb's table is partial and in-frame only. The repertoire consists of 120,000 or so clones, with about nine tenths occurring once and the leading ten covering roughly 4.5%. This sample was taken from a study of T cell responses to AZD1222 COVID-19 vaccine. Study as a whole: Analyses pooled second doses at about 4 or about 12 weeks. Study outcomes and limitations: Most donors were white British and more were female, and clonal diversity was possibly underestimated. Nearly half of spike-specific TCRs reportedly target variant regions that are unmutated in the B.1.351 and B.1.1.7 variants.

This clonotype was obtained from an adult in good health. The material was peripheral blood, obtained on day 0 of AZD1222 vaccination. The chain employs TRBV24-1 and TRBJ2-1; no firm D call. In DNA, the CDR3 is TGTGCCACCAGTGATTTAGGACCCCAAGACAATGAGCAGTTCTTC. It codes for CATSDLGPQDNEQFF.